These 31 T cell receptor beta chains originate from one sample sequenced in a study of Tregs in tolerant kidney transplant recipients. Method: immunoSEQ multiplex PCR; TCRdb's copy keeps in-frame clones and lacks some. The sample contains about 240,000 clones, 84% of which appear only once. Specimen: CD4+ T cells from blood. These receptor sequences come from a human donor in good health.

Turning to this clone: The same CDR3 can be traced to other DNA sequences in this sample. The CDR3 sequence is CASSYSRGRNTEAFF. The CDR3 DNA reads TGTGCCAGCAGTTACTCAAGGGGACGGAACACTGAAGCTTTCTTT. V usage is TRBV6-5 and J usage is TRBJ1-1; D might be TRBD1 (5 bases). The CDR3 loop spans 15 amino acids. Between the trimmed V and J ends, which lost 0 bases and 1 base, there was a span of 9 bases. Germline CDR1 MNHEY, CDR2 SVGAGI.

The chain employs TRBV5-1 and TRBJ1-2, with D perhaps TRBD1 (5 bases). Germline V gene sequence: CDR1 SGHRS, CDR2 YFSETQ. The V gene lost 3 bases and the J gene lost 7 bases, with 16 bases spanning the gap. The CDR3 length is 14 residues. Written as DNA, the CDR3 is TGCGCCAGCAGCTACCCCCTAGGGGAGGGTGGCTACACCTTC. Translation gives CASSYPLGEGGYTF.

The chain couples TRBV15 to TRBJ2-5, with TRBD2 matching 7 bases. This CDR3 region has 16 residues. The junction had 9 bases not matched to a gene; V was cut back by 0 bases and J by 5 bases. Germline loops: CDR1 LNHNV, CDR2 YYDKDF (reference sequence). The CDR3: CATSRDRSGGRETQYF. DNA of the CDR3: TGTGCCACCAGCAGAGATCGATCGGGAGGTCGGGAGACCCAGTACTTC.

The rearrangement joins TRBV5-1 to TRBJ2-3, with TRBD2 identical over 11 bases. J was trimmed by 5 bases and V by 4 bases; bases with no gene match: 9. The CDR3 length is 16 residues. Germline assignment: CDR1 SGHRS and CDR2 YFSETQ. The chain's CDR3 is CASSPGTSGTVDTQYF. The CDR3 DNA reads as TGCGCCAGCAGCCCTGGGACTAGCGGTACGGTAGATACGCAGTATTTT.

The chain recombines TRBV27 with TRBJ1-1; TRBD1 matches 9 bases. CDR3 length equals 16 residues. V dropped 4 bases and J dropped 1; count of bases not matched to a gene: 7. Germline CDR1 and CDR2: MNHEY and SMNVEV (reference sequence). The CDR3 protein is CASSWGNRGRNTEAFF. The CDR3 nucleotides are TGTGCCAGCAGTTGGGGGAACAGGGGGCGGAACACTGAAGCTTTCTTT.

With respect to this clone: This sample includes further DNA sequences coding for the same CDR3. V gene TRBV19 combines with J gene TRBJ1-2, with TRBD1 identical over 8 bases. The CDR3 runs to 14 residues. The germline CDR1 and CDR2 sequences are LNHDA and SQIVND (reference sequence). V lost 1 base and J lost 2; bases outside the gene matches: 0. The CDR3 loop reads CASSIGTGNYGYTF. Written as DNA, the CDR3 is TGTGCCAGTAGTATAGGGACAGGGAACTATGGCTACACCTTC.

The J gene is TRBJ1-3, the V gene TRBV4-2; weak D call: TRBD1 (6 bases). V lost 1 base, J lost 4 bases, and 8 bases lay in between. This CDR3 region has 14 residues. Germline CDR1 is LGHNA and CDR2 is YNFKEQ. The CDR3 sequence: CASSQGDRGNTIYF. As DNA, the CDR3 is TGTGCCAGCAGCCAAGGTGACAGGGGAAACACCATATATTTT.

The chain uses TRBV21-1 and TRBJ2-7. TRBV21-1 is noted as a pseudogene. CDR3 size: 13 residues. CDR3 nucleotides: TGTGCCAGCAGCACCCGGACCCCCTACGAGCAGTACTTC. Its protein product is CASSTRTPYEQYF.

This clone was seen only a few times. The J gene is TRBJ2-5, the V gene TRBV27, with a weak D call TRBD2 (6 bases). This CDR3 is 15 amino acids long. Germline V gene data show CDR1 as MNHEY and CDR2 as SMNVEV (reference sequence). The germline V and J ends were trimmed by 7 bases and 4 bases, with 19 bases remaining between them. The chain's CDR3 is CASMWGLGQIETQYF. The CDR3 DNA follows: TGTGCCAGCATGTGGGGACTGGGGCAGATAGAGACCCAGTACTTC.

The V gene is TRBV18, the J gene TRBJ1-2; D gene uncertain. Trimming took off 2 bases at V and 0 bases at J, with 7 bases between the two ends. There are 14 residues in the CDR3. Germline-derived CDR1 and CDR2 are KGHSH and LQKENI. CDR3 in amino acids: CASSPTRPNYGYTF. The CDR3, as DNA: TGTGCCAGCTCACCAACCAGGCCTAACTATGGCTACACCTTC.

V gene TRBV18 combines with J gene TRBJ2-5; D may be TRBD2 (5 bases). V lost 6 bases and J 5 bases, leaving 13 bases between the germline ends. The germline V gene has CDR1 KGHSH and CDR2 LQKENI. The CDR3 loop spans 13 amino acids. Here the CDR3 DNA reads TGTGCCAGCTCCTCTAACGCGGGTGAGACCCAGTACTTC. It encodes CASSSNAGETQYF.

This chain connects TRBV6-6 to TRBJ1-2, with 7 bases matching TRBD1. Germline V gives CDR1 MNHNY, CDR2 SVGAGI (reference sequence). With 6 bases clipped from V and 3 bases from J, the junction kept 4 bases outside the gene matches. This CDR3 contains 13 residues. CDR3 region: CASSPTGDYGYTF. CDR3 coding DNA: TGTGCCAGCAGCCCTACAGGGGACTATGGCTACACCTTC.

For this clone: The sample carries other DNA sequences with the same CDR3. This chain's CDR3 is CASSSGTSVHEQFF. As DNA, the CDR3 is TGTGCCAGCAGTTCCGGGACTAGCGTTCATGAGCAGTTCTTC. The chain is built from TRBV6-4 and TRBJ2-1; TRBD2 matches 10 bases. Germline trimming cut 5 bases from V and 8 bases from J; bases unmatched to any gene: 6. There are 14 residues in the CDR3. Germline CDR1 and CDR2: MRHNA and SNTAGT.

The rearrangement uses TRBV2 and TRBJ1-1; TRBD1 matches 9 bases. The CDR3 extends over 15 amino acids. The germline V gene has CDR1 SNHLY and CDR2 FYNNEI. The V and J ends lost 6 bases and 7 bases, in that order; junction bases with no gene match: 12. The CDR3 nucleotides read TGTGCCAGCAGGAGCCGGGACAGGGATTTCAATGAAGCTTTCTTT. Protein: CASRSRDRDFNEAFF.

The V and J genes are TRBV15 and TRBJ2-7; no definite D call. The germline gives CDR1 LNHNV, CDR2 YYDKDF (reference sequence). The CDR3 is 13 amino acids. Between the trimmed V and J ends, which lost 1 base and 4 bases, there was a span of 8 bases. CDR3 residues: CATSRGTEYEQYF. CDR3 bases: TGTGCCACCAGCAGAGGGACCGAATACGAGCAGTACTTC.

This chain links TRBV2 with TRBJ1-4; unclear D gene. Germline V gene sequence: CDR1 SNHLY, CDR2 FYNNEI. Trimming pared 6 bases from V and 0 bases from J, leaving 8 bases between. The CDR3 is made up of 14 amino acids. CDR3 residues: CASRLGATNEKLFF. The CDR3 coding sequence is TGTGCCAGCAGGTTGGGAGCAACTAATGAAAAACTGTTTTTT. Full variable domain (missing parts from reference TRBV2 and TRBJ1-4): EPEVTQTPSHQVTQMGQEVILRCVPISNHLYFYWYRQILGQKVEFLVSFYNNEISEKSEIFDDQFSVERPDGSNFTLKIRSTKLEDSAMYFCASRLGATNEKLFFGSGTQLSVL.

The chain combines TRBV6-1 with TRBJ2-7, with D perhaps TRBD2 (7 bases). The V gene lost 3 bases and the J gene lost 9 bases, with 18 bases spanning the gap. This CDR3 region has 14 residues. Germline lookup yields CDR1 MNHNS and CDR2 SASEGT. The CDR3: CASSERQQGGGQYF. The CDR3 DNA reads TGTGCCAGCAGTGAGCGTCAGCAAGGGGGGGGGCAGTACTTC.

This clone has a single count. Other DNA sequences of this sample code for an identical CDR3. J is TRBJ2-5 and V is TRBV18, with 8 bases aligning to TRBD1. V gave up 4 bases and J gave up 2 bases; unmatched junction bases: 3. Germline V gene sequence: CDR1 KGHSH, CDR2 LQKENI. The CDR3 spans 14 residues. The CDR3 DNA reads TGTGCCAGCTCACGACGGACAGGGCAAGAGACCCAGTACTTC. This translates into CASSRRTGQETQYF.

The rearrangement uses TRBV5-1 and TRBJ2-2; tentatively, D is TRBD1 (6 bases). Germline CDR1 reads SGHRS; CDR2 reads YFSETQ. CDR3 length equals 14 residues. V was trimmed by 6 bases and J by 2 bases, leaving 11 bases between them. The CDR3 loop is CASTRGHNTGELFF. Here the CDR3 DNA reads TGCGCCAGCACTAGGGGACATAACACCGGGGAGCTGTTTTTT.

In regard to this clone: An end of the junction differs from the germline gene, which may be a read error. This sample also contains other DNA sequences that code for the same CDR3. This sequence joins TRBV5-4 and TRBJ2-7; D remains unclear. From germline, CDR1 is SGHNT and CDR2 YYREEE (reference sequence). The CDR3 covers 13 residues. The CDR3 sequence: CASSLPDGYEQYF. As DNA, the CDR3 is TGTGCCAGCAGCTTACCCGACGGCTACGAGCAGTACTTT. The full variable domain, its missing parts supplied by reference TRBV5-4 and TRBJ2-7, is ETGVTQSPTHLIKTRGQQVTLRCSSQSGHNTVSWYQQALGQGPQFIFQYYREEENGRGNFPPRFSGLQFPNYSSELNVNALELDDSALYLCASSLPDGYEQYFGPGTRLTVT.

The chain recombines TRBV5-1 with TRBJ1-1; D might be TRBD1 (6 bases). The length of the CDR3 is 14 residues. Germline V gene lookup returns CDR1 SGHRS and CDR2 YFSETQ. With 7 bases removed from V and 3 bases from J, the gap between germline ends came to 16 bases. This CDR3 is CASGVQGRHTEAFF. CDR3 nucleotide sequence: TGCGCCAGCGGCGTACAGGGAAGGCACACTGAAGCTTTCTTT.

This chain connects TRBV27 to TRBJ2-1, with D perhaps matching TRBD1 or TRBD2 (5 bases each). Germline V lookup: CDR1 MNHEY, CDR2 SMNVEV (reference sequence). The length of the CDR3 is 12 residues. Trimming took 5 bases from V and 9 from J, leaving 11 bases between them. The CDR3 protein is CASSKRGGEQFF. The DNA of the CDR3 is TGTGCCAGCAGTAAGAGGGGCGGTGAGCAGTTCTTC.

The rearrangement links TRBV7-8 to TRBJ1-5; no clear D. CDR1 SGHVS and CDR2 FQNEAQ come from the germline V gene. V was clipped by 2 bases and J by 4 bases, with 9 bases between them. The CDR3 is 14 residues long. CDR3 DNA: TGTGCCAGCAGCTTACGGGCCGTAAATCAGCCCCAGCATTTT. Amino acid sequence: CASSLRAVNQPQHF.

The chain has TRBV5-4 and TRBJ2-5; D is ambiguous. The CDR3 extends over 11 amino acids. Looked up from germline, CDR1 is SGHNT and CDR2 is YYREEE (reference sequence). V shed 1 base and J shed 5 bases, with 3 bases lying between them. The CDR3 DNA reads as TGTGCCAGCAGCTTGTATGAGACCCAGTACTTC. Encoded protein: CASSLYETQYF.

This chain joins TRBV7-9 and TRBJ2-5; no reliable D call. There are 16 residues in the CDR3. Germline V gene data show CDR1 as SEHNR and CDR2 as FQNEAQ (reference sequence). V dropped 2 bases and J dropped 5 bases, with 18 bases sitting between them. The DNA for the CDR3 is TGTGCCAGCAGCTTATATCGTTGGTCCGGGTTGGAGACCCAGTACTTC. This gives the protein CASSLYRWSGLETQYF.

The chain uses TRBV19 and TRBJ1-2, with D possibly matching TRBD1 (6 bases). Trimming took off 3 bases at V and 7 bases at J, with 15 bases between the two ends. The CDR3 extends over 14 amino acids. CDR1 is LNHDA, CDR2 SQIVND, per germline (reference sequence). CDR3 DNA: TGTGCCAGTAGTATGATTCTCGGGGGCACTGGCTACACCTTC. Protein sequence: CASSMILGGTGYTF.

The chain has TRBV30 and TRBJ2-1; D remains unclear. The CDR3 length is 14 residues. V was clipped by 0 bases and J by 9 bases, with 15 bases between them. Germline assignment: CDR1 GTSNPN and CDR2 SVGIG (reference sequence). The CDR3 DNA follows: TGTGCCTGGAGTGTACATGTCCTGGCCAGTGAGCAGTTCTTC. Translating it yields CAWSVHVLASEQFF.

With regard to this clone: The same CDR3 is also encoded by other DNA sequences in this sample. The chain carries TRBV16 and TRBJ1-2; tentatively, D is TRBD1 (5 bases). Germline V gives CDR1 KGHSY, CDR2 FQNENV. The CDR3 consists of 11 residues. Trimming took off 4 bases at V and 8 bases at J, with 8 bases between the two ends. The DNA of the CDR3 is TGTGCCAGCAGCCCTTGGGGGGGCTACACCTTC. Translated: CASSPWGGYTF.

The chain links TRBV5-1 to TRBJ1-3; 9 bases agree with TRBD1. V gave up 2 bases and J gave up 0 bases; unmatched junction bases: 9. The CDR3 is 18 amino acids. Germline CDR1 reads SGHRS; CDR2 reads YFSETQ. CDR3 bases: TGCGCCAGCAGCTTAGGGACAGGGTATTCGGACTCTGGAAACACCATATATTTT. Protein: CASSLGTGYSDSGNTIYF.

This clone has just one count. The chain joins TRBV7-6 to TRBJ2-1; 12 nucleotides align to TRBD2. Germline CDR1 SGHVS, CDR2 FNYEAQ. This CDR3 is 15 amino acids long. The junction had 6 bases not matched to a gene; V was cut back by 5 bases and J by 7 bases. CDR3: CASSLLAGGPNEQFF. CDR3 DNA sequence: TGTGCCAGCAGCCTCCTAGCGGGGGGGCCTAATGAGCAGTTCTTC.

The chain joins TRBV2 to TRBJ1-5, with 7 bases aligning to TRBD1. V lost 5 bases, J lost 0 bases, and 7 bases stayed unmatched. The CDR3 has 16 amino acids. CDR1 and CDR2 (germline): SNHLY, FYNNEI. The CDR3 nucleotides read TGTGCCAGCAGTAGTCGGACAGGAGGTAGCAATCAGCCCCAGCATTTT. This gives the protein CASSSRTGGSNQPQHF. Combining the CDR3 with reference TRBV2 and TRBJ1-5 gives the whole variable domain EPEVTQTPSHQVTQMGQEVILRCVPISNHLYFYWYRQILGQKVEFLVSFYNNEISEKSEIFDDQFSVERPDGSNFTLKIRSTKLEDSAMYFCASSSRTGGSNQPQHFGDGTRLSIL.